The clone carrying this T cell receptor beta chain came up many times. Its specificity is not known. TCRdb used MiXCR to reprocess the 5' RACE reads, holding one entry per CDR3 protein. The profile shows about 540,000 distinct CDR3 sequences, roughly 13% of them singletons. These data come from a study of CD8 T cells in ankylosing spondylitis. General study findings and limits: The study identified a TCR beta motif of fewer than 10 highly homologous variants that appeared characteristic of ankylosing spondylitis blood.

The sample comprised blood, either unsorted or a sorted T cell fraction (not recorded which). This receptor was taken from a male donor with ankylosing spondylitis.

The CDR3 region is CSVGLVKGEQYF. The CDR3 DNA is TGCAGCGTTGGACTAGTAAAAGGCGAGCAGTACTTC. The rearrangement links TRBV29-1 to TRBJ2-7; a weak D match, TRBD2 (6 bases). The germline CDR1 and CDR2 sequences are SQVTM and ANQGSEA. Trimming removed 4 bases at V and 6 bases at J, with 13 bases between. CDR3 size: 12 residues.